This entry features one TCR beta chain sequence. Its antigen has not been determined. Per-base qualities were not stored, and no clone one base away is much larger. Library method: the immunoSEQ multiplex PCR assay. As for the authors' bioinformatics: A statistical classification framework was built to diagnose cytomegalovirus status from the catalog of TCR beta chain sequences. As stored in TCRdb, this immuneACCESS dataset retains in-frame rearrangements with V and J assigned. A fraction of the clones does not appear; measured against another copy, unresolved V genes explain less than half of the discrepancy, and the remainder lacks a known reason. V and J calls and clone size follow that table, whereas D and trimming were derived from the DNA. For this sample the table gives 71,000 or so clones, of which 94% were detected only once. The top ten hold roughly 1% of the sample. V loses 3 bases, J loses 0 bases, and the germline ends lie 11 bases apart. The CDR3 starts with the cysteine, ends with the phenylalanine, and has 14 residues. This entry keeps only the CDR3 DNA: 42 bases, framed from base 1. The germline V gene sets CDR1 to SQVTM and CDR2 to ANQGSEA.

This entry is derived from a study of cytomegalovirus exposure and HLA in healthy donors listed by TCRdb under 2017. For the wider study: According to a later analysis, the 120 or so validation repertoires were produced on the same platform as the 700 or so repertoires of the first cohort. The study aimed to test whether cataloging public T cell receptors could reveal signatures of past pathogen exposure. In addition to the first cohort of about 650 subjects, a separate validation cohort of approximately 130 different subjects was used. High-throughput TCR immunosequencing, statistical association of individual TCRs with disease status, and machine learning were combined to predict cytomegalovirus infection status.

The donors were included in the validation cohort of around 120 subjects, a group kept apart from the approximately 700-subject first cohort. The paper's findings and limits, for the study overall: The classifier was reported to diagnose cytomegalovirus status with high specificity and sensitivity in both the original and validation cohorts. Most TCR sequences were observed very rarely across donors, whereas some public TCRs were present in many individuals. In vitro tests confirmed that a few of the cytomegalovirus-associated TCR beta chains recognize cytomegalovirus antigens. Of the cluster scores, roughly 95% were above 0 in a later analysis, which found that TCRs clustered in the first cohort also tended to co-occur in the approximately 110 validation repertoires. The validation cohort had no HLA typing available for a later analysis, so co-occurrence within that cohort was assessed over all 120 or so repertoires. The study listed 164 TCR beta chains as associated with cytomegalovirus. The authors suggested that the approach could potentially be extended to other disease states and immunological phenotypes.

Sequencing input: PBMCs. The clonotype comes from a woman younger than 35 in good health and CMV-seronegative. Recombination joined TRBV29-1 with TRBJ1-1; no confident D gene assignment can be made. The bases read TGCAGCGTTGAGGGGAGGAGCATGAACACTGAAGCTTTCTTT. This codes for CSVEGRSMNTEAFF.